These 25 T cell receptor beta chains were all obtained from the same sample, sequenced in a study of CD8+CD57+ T cells in acquired aplastic anemia. Investigators profiled TCR beta VDJ and CDR3 from genomic DNA template. Via MiXCR, TCRdb re-called the reads, giving one row per CDR3 protein. The data show 400,000 to 500,000 distinct CDR3 sequences, 60% to 80% seen once. Sequencing used sorted CD4+, CD8+, or CD8+CD57+ T cells (not recorded which) from PBMCs. These receptors all come from a human donor in good health, serving as a control.

The chain uses TRBV7-2 and TRBJ1-2, with D hard to call. The CDR3 extends over 15 amino acids. Germline V gene sequence: CDR1 SGHTA, CDR2 FQGNSA. The V end was cut by 3 bases, the J end by 4 bases, with 15 bases between. CDR3 nucleotides: TGTGCCAGCAGCTTGCTGGTAAGGGCGGGCTATGGCTACACCTTC. It codes for CASSLLVRAGYGYTF.

This clonotype appeared a few times. The rearrangement uses TRBV20-1 and TRBJ1-2; TRBD1 aligns across 11 bases. V trimming: 5 bases; J trimming: 9 bases; junction bases outside the gene matches: 5. CDR1 DFQATT and CDR2 SNEGSKA come from the germline V gene (reference sequence). CDR3 size: 12 residues. The CDR3, as DNA: TGCAGTGCTTACAGGACAGGGGGCCGCTACACCTTC. This gives the protein CSAYRTGGRYTF.

This sequence joins TRBV7-2 and TRBJ2-7; D is possibly TRBD1 (5 bases). This CDR3 region has 14 residues. Germline-derived CDR1 and CDR2 are SGHTA and FQGNSA. Between the trimmed V and J ends, which lost 7 bases and 13 bases, there was a span of 26 bases. The CDR3 reads CASNRYVRGYRNYF. Written as DNA, the CDR3 is TGTGCCAGCAACAGGTACGTCCGAGGCTACCGCAATTACTTC.

This clonotype has a single count. A junction end diverges from the germline sequence, so it may reflect a read error. The V call is TRBV5-1, the J call TRBJ1-1; D perhaps matches TRBD1 (5 bases). In germline, CDR1 is SGHRS, CDR2 YFSETQ. CDR3 length: 14 amino acids. The DNA of the CDR3 is TGTGCCAGCAGCTGGGGGGGACGAGACACTGAAGCTTTCTTT. Protein: CASSWGGRDTEAFF. Filled out from reference TRBV5-1 and TRBJ1-1, the complete variable domain reads KAGVTQTPRYLIKTRGQQVTLSCSPISGHRSVSWYQQTPGQGLQFLFEYFSETQRNKGNFPGRFSGRQFSNSRSEMNVSTLELGDSALYLCASSWGGRDTEAFFGQGTRLTVV.

The CDR3 region is CASSPLTGLQETQYF. CDR3 in DNA: TGCGCCAGCAGCCCACTAACAGGGTTGCAGGAGACCCAGTACTTC. This chain uses TRBV5-1 with TRBJ2-5; weak D call: TRBD1 (6 bases). V lost 4 bases and J 5 bases, leaving 18 bases between the germline ends. The length of the CDR3 is 15 residues. Germline V gene data show CDR1 as SGHRS and CDR2 as YFSETQ.

About this clonotype: An end of the junction does not agree with germline; a read error may underlie this. The V call is TRBV7-2, the J call TRBJ2-1; 9 bases are shared with TRBD2. Germline values: CDR1 SGHTA, CDR2 FQGNSA. This CDR3 has 15 residues. This CDR3 is CASSLGGGDYNERFF. The CDR3 region has the DNA TGTGCCAGCAGTTTAGGCGGGGGGGACTACAATGAGCGGTTCTTC. Filled out from reference TRBV7-2 and TRBJ2-1, the complete variable domain reads GAGVSQSPSNKVTEKGKDVELRCDPISGHTALYWYRQSLGQGLEFLIYFQGNSAPDKSGLPSDRFSAERTGGSVSTLTIQRTQQEDSAVYLCASSLGGGDYNERFFGPGTRLTVL.

The J gene is TRBJ1-6, the V gene TRBV5-1; tentatively, D is TRBD1 (6 bases). This CDR3 is built from 14 residues. Germline loops: CDR1 SGHRS, CDR2 YFSETQ. V lost 4 bases, J lost 12 bases, and 17 bases lay in between. CDR3 in DNA: TGCGCCAGCAGCGTCGGGGGGGACATGGAACCCCTCCACTTT. Translated, it gives CASSVGGDMEPLHF.

J is TRBJ2-7 and V is TRBV5-8; 9 bases are a match to TRBD1. After removal of 4 bases from V and 5 bases from J, the junction contained 7 bases not matched to a gene. This CDR3 is built from 14 residues. Germline V CDR1 and CDR2: SGHTS, YDEGEE. In DNA form, the CDR3 reads TGTGCCAGCAGCCCCGGGACAGGGTTCGACGAGCAGTACTTC. Its translation: CASSPGTGFDEQYF.

The V gene is TRBV2, the J gene TRBJ1-4; D is unclear. Germline-derived CDR1 and CDR2 are SNHLY and FYNNEI. This CDR3 has 15 residues. Between the trimmed V and J ends, which lost 0 bases and 1 base, there was a span of 6 bases. CDR3 DNA sequence: TGTGCCAGCAGTGAAGCGCAAGTAACTAATGAAAAACTGTTTTTT. It specifies CASSEAQVTNEKLFF.

This clonotype was found a few times. V is TRBV24-1 and J is TRBJ2-6, with 7 bases lining up with TRBD1. V trimming: 4 bases; J trimming: 2 bases; junction bases outside the gene matches: 4. The CDR3 extends over 16 amino acids. Per germline, CDR1 KGHDR and CDR2 SFDVKD. The CDR3 loop reads CATSDRDRAGANVLTF. CDR3 nucleotide sequence: TGTGCCACCAGTGACCGCGACAGGGCTGGGGCCAACGTCCTGACTTTC.

The sample holds one count of this clonotype. Because the CDR3's place on the DNA is in doubt, the DNA is left out and the CDR3 is given as listed by TCRdb. The chain carries TRBV7-2 and TRBJ2-7; TRBD2, the table's D call, lacks a check against the DNA. Per the germline V gene, CDR1 is SGHTA and CDR2 is FQGNSA. The CDR3 is made up of 14 amino acids, end residues included. CDR3 sequence reads: CASSDYNEQFFGPF.

Note on this clonotype: Here the CDR3 omits its conserved ending phenylalanine or tryptophan, so a read error is the likely source. Because the CDR3's place on the DNA is in doubt, the DNA is left out and the CDR3 is given as listed by TCRdb. The rearrangement uses TRBV7-6 and TRBJ1-1; TRBD1, as called in the table, went unchecked against the DNA. The CDR3 contains 13 residues when both ends are counted. CDR1 SGHVS and CDR2 FNYEAQ come from the germline V gene. The CDR3 sequence is CASSVSGGTEAYE.

At least ten counts were recorded for this clonotype. This sequence joins TRBV27 and TRBJ2-5; tentatively, D is TRBD1 or TRBD2 (5 bases each). CDR1 is MNHEY and CDR2 is SMNVEV in the germline V gene (reference sequence). With 5 bases removed from V and 5 bases from J, the gap between germline ends came to 18 bases. The CDR3 totals 15 residues. The CDR3 here is CASSPSGTAGETQYF. Written as DNA, the CDR3 is TGTGCCAGCAGTCCATCCGGGACCGCCGGGGAGACCCAGTACTTC.

CDR3 residues: CASSLKGARGYTF. CDR3 bases: TGTGCCAGCAGCTTAAAGGGGGCGCGGGGCTACACCTTC. This chain connects TRBV7-9 to TRBJ1-2, with 7 bases that match TRBD1. V lost 2 bases to trimming and J lost 8 bases; unmatched junction nucleotides: 5. There are 13 residues in the CDR3. Germline CDR1 reads SEHNR; CDR2 reads FQNEAQ (reference sequence).

The sample holds many counts of this clonotype. Relative to the germline gene, one junction end is altered; a read error may explain this. J is TRBJ2-7 and V is TRBV2, with TRBD1 as a possible D gene (7 bases). Germline assignment: CDR1 SNHLY and CDR2 FYNNEI. The CDR3 totals 11 residues. In DNA form, the CDR3 reads TGTGCCAGCAGGGCGGGACAGTTCCCCTCTTGG. This encodes CASRAGQFPSW.

The J gene is TRBJ1-6, the V gene TRBV2; weak D call: TRBD1 (5 bases). CDR1 and CDR2 from the germline V gene are SNHLY and FYNNEI. The CDR3 consists of 17 residues. The V gene lost 6 bases and the J gene lost 6 bases, with 21 bases spanning the gap. The CDR3 is CASRLVPSTDLNSPLHF. CDR3 DNA: TGTGCCAGCAGGTTGGTACCGTCGACAGATCTTAATTCACCCCTCCACTTT.

In the case of this clonotype: At one boundary the junction diverges from the germline segment, which might be a read error. The V and J genes are TRBV7-2 and TRBJ2-3, with 13 bases lining up with TRBD2. Germline V lookup: CDR1 SGHTA, CDR2 FQGNSA. This CDR3 contains 14 residues. The CDR3 loop reads CASSPVTSGGAHYF. The DNA of the CDR3 is TGTGCCAGCAGCCCGGTTACTAGCGGGGGGGCGCACTATTTT.

This clonotype was counted a single time. The CDR3 DNA is TGTGCCACCAGCAGAGGAGGACAGGGGACCTCCTACGAGCAGTACTTC. It specifies CATSRGGQGTSYEQYF. V and J are TRBV15 and TRBJ2-7; 9 positions match TRBD1. Germline trimming cut 1 base from V and 0 bases from J; bases unmatched to any gene: 4. Germline V lookup: CDR1 LNHNV, CDR2 YYDKDF (reference sequence). This CDR3 has 16 amino acids.

This clonotype has at least ten counts. The chain carries TRBV29-1 and TRBJ1-1, with no clear D. Trimming shortened V by 4 bases and J by 5 bases, and 14 bases separated the two germline ends. CDR3 length: 13 residues. The germline V gene encodes CDR1 SQVTM and CDR2 ANQGSEA. CDR3 sequence (DNA): TGCAGCGTTGTTAACAGCGGATTGACTGAAGCTTTCTTT. Its protein product is CSVVNSGLTEAFF.

Note on this clonotype: One end of the junction is discordant with germline, which a read error may explain. The chain combines TRBV5-1 with TRBJ2-7, with D maybe TRBD2 (5 bases). The V gene's germline CDR1 is SGHRS and CDR2 YFSETQ. The CDR3 runs to 16 residues. CDR3 in DNA: TGTGCCAGCAGCACGAATGACGGGGAACCCTCCTACGAGCAGTACTTC. This sequence encodes CASSTNDGEPSYEQYF.

With regard to this clonotype: A read error is possible here, since a much larger clone lies one base away. The chain combines TRBV5-1 with TRBJ2-4, with TRBD1 matching 7 bases. The CDR3 spans 17 residues. V gave up 2 bases and J gave up 8 bases; unmatched junction bases: 16. Germline V gene sequence: CDR1 SGHRS, CDR2 YFSETQ. CDR3 DNA: TGCGCCAGCAGCTTTACTGTACCACAGGGGAAAGAGCACATTCAGTACTTC. This codes for CASSFTVPQGKEHIQYF.

This clonotype has ten or more counts. The chain joins TRBV3-1 to TRBJ2-3; 8 bases align to TRBD2. CDR3 length equals 15 residues. The germline CDR1 and CDR2 sequences are LGHDT and YNNKEL (reference sequence). V was pared by 6 bases and J by 4 bases, with 9 bases of the junction left unmatched. CDR3 sequence reads: CASSTAGSGADTQYF. DNA for the CDR3: TGTGCCAGCAGTACCGCGGGTAGCGGGGCAGATACGCAGTATTTT.

The rearrangement uses TRBV5-1 and TRBJ2-5; weak D call: TRBD1 (6 bases). The CDR3 length is 13 residues. In germline, CDR1 is SGHRS, CDR2 YFSETQ. V was trimmed by 9 bases and J by 3 bases, leaving 15 bases between them. The CDR3 reads CATGRNREETQYF. DNA for the CDR3: TGCGCCACCGGCAGGAACAGGGAAGAGACCCAGTACTTC.

V usage is TRBV20-1 and J usage is TRBJ1-2; D is uncertain. The germline CDR1 and CDR2 sequences are DFQATT and SNEGSKA (reference sequence). Trimming cost V 2 bases and J 10 bases, with 14 bases left between them. The CDR3 has 12 amino acids. The CDR3 here is CSARIAGDAYTF. CDR3 in DNA: TGCAGTGCTAGAATAGCGGGCGATGCCTACACCTTC.

The chain links TRBV12-3 or TRBV12-4 to TRBJ2-3; 11 bases are shared with TRBD2. The CDR3 consists of 15 residues. Losses at the gene ends were 5 bases for V and 4 bases for J; bases not matched to a gene: 5. CDR3 nucleotides: TGTGCCAGCAGTACACTAGCGGGGGATCCAGATACGCAGTATTTT. It translates to CASSTLAGDPDTQYF.